This T cell receptor (beta chain) was observed in a study of blood T cell repertoires in COVID-19. Study in general: Nucleic acid was either cDNA or gDNA, and it came from T cells, B-cell-depleted T cells, or PBMCs.

In germline, CDR1 is MNHEY, CDR2 SMNVEV (reference sequence). The junction had 17 bases not matched to a gene; V was cut back by 5 bases and J by 6 bases. There are 18 residues in the CDR3. Authors' analysis steps: For nucleated cells, counts were estimated from reference gene primer amplification. Produced via immunoSEQ multiplex PCR; TCRdb's table is partial and in-frame only. V, J and clone size are those of that table, while D and trimming were read from the DNA. This repertoire shows about 220,000 clones, roughly nine tenths found once; its top ten account for 1.9%. The sample taken for sequencing was peripheral blood. V gene TRBV27 combines with J gene TRBJ1-1, with 11 bases that match TRBD1. The sequence derives from a man aged 40-49 years with active or convalescent COVID-19. The DNA for the CDR3 is TGTGCCAGCAGTCCCATTACGTGGGGACAGGGGGAAGTCGCTGAAGCTTTCTTT. Protein: CASSPITWGQGEVAEAFF.